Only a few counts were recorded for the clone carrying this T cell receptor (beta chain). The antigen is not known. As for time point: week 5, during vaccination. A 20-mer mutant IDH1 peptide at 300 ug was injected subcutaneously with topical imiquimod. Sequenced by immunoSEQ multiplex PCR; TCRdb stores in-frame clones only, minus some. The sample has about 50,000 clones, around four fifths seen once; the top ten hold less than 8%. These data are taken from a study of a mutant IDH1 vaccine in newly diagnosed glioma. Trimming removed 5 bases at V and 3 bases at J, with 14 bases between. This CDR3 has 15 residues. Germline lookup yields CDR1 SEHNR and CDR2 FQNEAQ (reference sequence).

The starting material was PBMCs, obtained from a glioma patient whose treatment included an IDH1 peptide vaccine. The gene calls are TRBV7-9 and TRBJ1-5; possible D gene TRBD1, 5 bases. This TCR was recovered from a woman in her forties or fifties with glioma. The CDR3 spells CASSPMGGTNQPQHF. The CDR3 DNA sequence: TGTGCCAGCAGCCCGATGGGAGGGACCAATCAGCCCCAGCATTTT.